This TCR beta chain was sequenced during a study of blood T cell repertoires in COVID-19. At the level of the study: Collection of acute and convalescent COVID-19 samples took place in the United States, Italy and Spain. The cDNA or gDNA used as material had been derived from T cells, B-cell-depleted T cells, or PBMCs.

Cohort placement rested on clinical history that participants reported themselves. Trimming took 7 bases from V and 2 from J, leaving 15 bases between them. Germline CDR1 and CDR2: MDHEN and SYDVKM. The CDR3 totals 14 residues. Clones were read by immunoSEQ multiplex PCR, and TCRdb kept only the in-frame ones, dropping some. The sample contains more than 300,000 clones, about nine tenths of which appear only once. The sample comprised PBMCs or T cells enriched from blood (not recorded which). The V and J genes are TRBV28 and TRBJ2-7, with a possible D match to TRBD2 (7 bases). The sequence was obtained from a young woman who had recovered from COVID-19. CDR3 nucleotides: TGTGCCAGCACGGGGGGCGGGAGAACCTACGAGCAGTACTTC. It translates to CASTGGGRTYEQYF.